Given below is one TCR beta chain in context. This specimen comes from a study of regulatory T cells in long-lasting Graves disease. The CDR3 has 15 amino acids. The germline CDR1 and CDR2 sequences are SGDLS and YYNGEE. V lost 2 bases, J lost 13 bases, and 11 bases stayed unmatched. Arm-PCR with iRepertoire HTBI primers amplified the CDR3 regions for these TCR beta libraries. TCRdb re-called the multiplex PCR reads through MiXCR, storing one row per CDR3 protein. The table has a few hundred thousand distinct CDR3 sequences, roughly a sixth seen once; the top ten hold about 32%. Time point of the sample: newly diagnosed GD, antithyroid drugs for less than 3 months. Making the TCR library involved RNA that had been extracted from PBMCs. These data also formed part of another study, on T cells in Graves' hyperthyroidism and ophthalmopathy.

The clonotype originates from a man in his forties with Graves disease. The specimen was peripheral blood mononuclear cells (PBMCs), collected at new diagnosis, from a patient treated with antithyroid drugs. The chain couples TRBV9 to TRBJ2-5; 13 nucleotides line up with TRBD2. The CDR3 bases are TGTGCCAGCAGCGTCACTAGCGGGGGGGTCTCACAGATGTACTTC. It translates to CASSVTSGGVSQMYF.